These T cell receptor beta chains were read from a single sample in a study of breast tumors, draining lymph nodes, adjacent tissues. TCRdb reprocessed the multiplex PCR reads with MiXCR, giving one entry per CDR3 protein. Of about 130,000 distinct CDR3 sequences in the sample, just under 20% were seen once. Material for sequencing was axillary lymph node tissue. The receptors originated from a female donor with breast cancer. Some clones in this sample may be carry-over from other donors' samples. Each CDR3 is given with its conserved first and last residue. Fields, in order: J gene, V gene, clone size, CDR3 protein. The size field is filled for only some rows; it gives once, few, many or a size class.

TRBJ1-2	TRBV14	many	CASSQGQGTWGYTF
TRBJ1-2	TRBV7-9	many	CASSSVDRGGYTF
TRBJ1-3	TRBV6-1	many	CASSEPGTGLHTIYF
TRBJ1-3	TRBV18	.	CASSPRLDRGTGNTIYF
TRBJ2-5	TRBV2	many	CASSVPTGAVETQYF
TRBJ1-1	TRBV5-1	.	CASRGHTKNTEAFF
TRBJ2-1	TRBV20-1	many	CSARGLAGVSYNEQFF
TRBJ2-7	TRBV5-1	many	CASSFTPQGAGSYEQYF
TRBJ2-1	TRBV20-1	many	CSARVGAGGPGGYNEQFF
TRBJ2-1	TRBV20-1	many	CSARTDYYNEQFF
TRBJ2-2	TRBV28	.	CASSPTGAGTGELFF
TRBJ1-1	TRBV7-9	few	CASSLEGLGTEAFF
TRBJ2-7	TRBV28	few	CASSPQREVLYEQYF